This TCR beta chain stems from a study of blood T cells in healthy people across ages. Study details: About one barcoded TCR beta cDNA was captured per two T cells.

This clonotype was seen a handful of times. The ends were cut back, 4 bases at V and 6 bases at J, with 13 bases in the middle. There are 15 residues in the CDR3. Germline V lookup: CDR1 MNHNS, CDR2 SASEGT. Then a second PCR, running about 6 to 12 cycles, was carried out with a sample-barcoded 5' primer and a J-beta primer mix. Each cDNA molecule received a tag from a template-switch adaptor that had 12 random nucleotides. In TCRdb, the 5' RACE reads were re-called with MiXCR into one record per CDR3 protein. The sample lists about 1,600,000 distinct CDR3 sequences, around two fifths occurring once. Sample donors were healthy Caucasian individuals that came from Russia, aged roughly 6 to 95. Each donor's blood draw was around 9.2 milliliters of peripheral blood.

The sample consisted of blood. This sequence originates from a woman under 30 in good health. The chain carries TRBV6-1 and TRBJ1-6, with D perhaps TRBD1 (6 bases). DNA of the CDR3: TGTGCCAGCAGTGCTGAACAGGGCTCTAATTCACCCCTCCACTTT. As protein: CASSAEQGSNSPLHF.